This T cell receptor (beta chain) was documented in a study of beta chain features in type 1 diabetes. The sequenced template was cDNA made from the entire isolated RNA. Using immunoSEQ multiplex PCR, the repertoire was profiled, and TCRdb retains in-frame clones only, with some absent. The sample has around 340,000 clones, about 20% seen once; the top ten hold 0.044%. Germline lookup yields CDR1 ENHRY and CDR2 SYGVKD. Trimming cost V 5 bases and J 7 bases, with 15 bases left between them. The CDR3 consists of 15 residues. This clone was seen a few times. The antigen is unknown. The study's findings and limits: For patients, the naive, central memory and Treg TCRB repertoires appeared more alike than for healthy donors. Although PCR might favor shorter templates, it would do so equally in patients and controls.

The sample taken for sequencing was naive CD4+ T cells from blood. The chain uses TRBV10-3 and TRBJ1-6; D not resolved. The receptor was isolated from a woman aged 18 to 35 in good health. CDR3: CAISHPRNANSPLHF. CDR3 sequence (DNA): TGTGCCATCAGTCACCCCCGCAACGCGAATTCACCCCTCCACTTT.